These 13 T cell receptor beta chains originate from one sample sequenced in a study of blood T cells in healthy people across ages. A second PCR of about 7 to 12 cycles used a sample-barcoded 5' primer and a J-beta primer mix. TCRdb redid the calling of the 5' RACE reads with MiXCR, one entry per CDR3 protein. The sample consists of about 1.4 million distinct CDR3 sequences, around 59% of them appearing once. The material sequenced was blood. The receptors shown here come from a man aged 18 to 30 in good health.

The chain uses TRBV25-1 and TRBJ2-7; TRBD1 agrees at 7 bases. The end of the DNA fits TRBJ2-4 better, so the J call may be wrong. The CDR3 is 13 amino acids. Germline V gene data show CDR1 as MGHDK and CDR2 as SYGVNS. CDR3 sequence: CASSATGSNIQYF. The CDR3 DNA is TGTGCCAGCAGTGCGACAGGGAGCAACATTCAGTACTTC.

V gene TRBV11-2 combines with J gene TRBJ2-7, with D possibly TRBD1 on 6 matching bases. The CDR3 extends over 15 amino acids. The V end was cut by 3 bases, the J end by 3 bases, with 15 bases between. Germline V gene data show CDR1 as SGHAT and CDR2 as FQNNGV. The CDR3 loop reads CASSFSLGTNYEQYF. CDR3 nucleotides: TGTGCCAGCAGCTTTAGCTTAGGGACAAACTACGAGCAGTACTTC.

This clonotype was detected once. An end of the junction does not agree with germline; a read error may underlie this. The chain couples TRBV4-2 to TRBJ2-3; D is perhaps TRBD2 (6 bases). Germline CDR1 LGHNA, CDR2 YNFKEQ. The CDR3 runs to 16 residues. The chain's CDR3 is CASSQDLAASTDTQYF. The CDR3 nucleotides read TGCGCCAGCAGCCAAGATTTAGCGGCTAGCACAGATACGCAGTATTTT.

This clonotype has just a few counts. The CDR3 DNA is TGCGCCAGCAGCTTGACCTTGACAGGGGGGTATGGCTACACCTTC. Protein: CASSLTLTGGYGYTF. The gene calls are TRBV5-1 and TRBJ1-2, with 9 bases lining up with TRBD1. Germline values: CDR1 SGHRS, CDR2 YFSETQ. V shed 1 base, J shed 5 bases, and the junction held 6 bases outside the gene matches. The CDR3 runs to 15 residues. The whole variable domain, filled in from reference TRBV5-1 and TRBJ1-2, reads KAGVTQTPRYLIKTRGQQVTLSCSPISGHRSVSWYQQTPGQGLQFLFEYFSETQRNKGNFPGRFSGRQFSNSRSEMNVSTLELGDSALYLCASSLTLTGGYGYTFGSGTRLTVV.

The genes are TRBV7-9 and TRBJ1-1, with D maybe TRBD1 (5 bases). Per germline, CDR1 SEHNR and CDR2 FQNEAQ (reference sequence). The V end lost 5 bases, the J end lost 2 bases, and 27 bases lay between the germline ends. This CDR3 region has 19 residues. This CDR3 reads CASSPWAGDPAGGNTEAFF. The CDR3 DNA sequence: TGTGCCAGCAGCCCATGGGCAGGCGATCCCGCGGGGGGAAACACTGAAGCTTTCTTT.

This clonotype was observed a few times. The chain joins TRBV6-1 to TRBJ1-5; TRBD1 might be the D (6 bases). The CDR3 is 15 amino acids. The germline V gene has CDR1 MNHNS and CDR2 SASEGT. V dropped 2 bases and J dropped 7 bases, with 15 bases sitting between them. The chain's CDR3 is CASSELVTGAQPQHF. As DNA, the CDR3 is TGTGCCAGCAGTGAATTGGTGACGGGGGCCCAGCCCCAGCATTTT.

This chain links TRBV2 with TRBJ1-5; a weak D match, TRBD1 (5 bases). Trimming cost V 7 bases and J 4 bases, with 14 bases left between them. CDR1 is SNHLY and CDR2 is FYNNEI in the germline V gene. This CDR3 is 14 amino acids long. The CDR3 coding sequence is TGTGCCAGCAAACCAGGGTTGGGTAATCAGCCCCAGCATTTT. It translates to CASKPGLGNQPQHF.

The J gene is TRBJ2-3, the V gene TRBV2, with 10 bases matching TRBD2. From germline, CDR1 is SNHLY and CDR2 FYNNEI. This CDR3 comprises 15 residues. The trim removed 6 bases at V and 2 bases at J, leaving 5 bases unmatched. Here the CDR3 reads CASRSTSGATDTQYF. The CDR3 DNA reads TGTGCCAGCAGGAGTACTAGCGGGGCCACAGATACGCAGTATTTT. The complete variable domain, with remaining parts taken from reference TRBV2 and TRBJ2-3, reads EPEVTQTPSHQVTQMGQEVILRCVPISNHLYFYWYRQILGQKVEFLVSFYNNEISEKSEIFDDQFSVERPDGSNFTLKIRSTKLEDSAMYFCASRSTSGATDTQYFGPGTRLTVL.

The CDR3 DNA sequence: TGTGCCAGCAGCCTAGATGAAGGAGTGAGCACAGATACGCAGTATTTT. Protein product: CASSLDEGVSTDTQYF. The rearrangement uses TRBV3-1 and TRBJ2-3, with unresolved D. The CDR3 runs 16 residues. V dropped 4 bases and J dropped 0 bases, with 14 bases sitting between them. Germline V CDR1 and CDR2: LGHDT, YNNKEL (reference sequence).

A word on this clonotype: The junction differs from germline at one of its ends, possibly a read error. This sequence joins TRBV6-2 or TRBV6-3 and TRBJ2-7; TRBD2 might be the D (5 bases). CDR1 MNHEY and CDR2 SVGEGT come from the germline V gene. The CDR3 loop spans 12 amino acids. CDR3: CASSLLDNEQHF. The CDR3 nucleotides read TGTGCCAGCAGTTTACTAGACAATGAGCAGCACTTC.

The rearrangement uses TRBV4-2 and TRBJ2-7; D may be TRBD2 (6 bases). Trimming cost V 2 bases and J 7 bases, with 21 bases left between them. This CDR3 has 16 amino acids. The V gene's germline CDR1 is LGHNA and CDR2 YNFKEQ. CDR3 protein: CASSQTLRGTHYEQYF. The CDR3, as DNA: TGTGCCAGCAGCCAAACCCTGCGGGGTACTCACTATGAGCAGTACTTC.

The CDR3 nucleotides are TGTGCCATCAGGACCGACAAGCGGTTAAATGTCAACGTCCTGACTTTC. Its protein is CAIRTDKRLNVNVLTF. The chain has TRBV10-3 and TRBJ2-6; TRBD2 might be the D (5 bases). Trimming pared 6 bases from V and 9 bases from J, leaving 21 bases between. The CDR3 consists of 16 residues. Germline assignment: CDR1 ENHRY and CDR2 SYGVKD.

The CDR3 protein is CASSLSPERATDTQYF. CDR3 bases: TGCGCCAGCAGCCTTAGCCCAGAACGGGCCACAGATACGCAGTATTTT. V is TRBV4-3 and J is TRBJ2-3, with D unresolved. The CDR3 consists of 16 residues. V lost 4 bases and J 2 bases, leaving 16 bases between the germline ends. CDR1 is LGHNA, CDR2 YSLEER, per germline.